The 20 T cell receptor beta chains below all came from one sample that was sequenced in a study of T cell clusters in autoimmune cytopenias. Some 38,000 genome equivalents of blood DNA were amplified for TRB. TRB was amplified by touch-down multiplex PCR, primer pools A and B combined. Reprocessing the multiplex PCR reads, TCRdb reports a single entry for every CDR3 protein and omits DNA. This table lists 8,000 to 8,500 distinct CDR3 sequences. Input material: peripheral blood. These TCRs come from a human donor with an autoimmune cytopenia or autoimmune hepatitis (not recorded which).

The rearrangement uses TRBV10-2 and TRBJ2-2; there is no DNA to check the TCRdb D call of TRBD1. The CDR3 length is 13 residues. Germline values: CDR1 WSHSY, CDR2 SAAADI. CDR3 in amino acids: CASRRVPTGELFF.

This clonotype counts as medium-sized by frequency. The J gene is TRBJ2-1, the V gene TRBV6-5; absent DNA, TCRdb's TRBD2 call cannot be checked. Germline CDR1 is MNHEY and CDR2 is SVGAGI. CDR3 length equals 16 residues. CDR3 protein: CASRRPGLAAYNEQFF.

This clonotype counts as medium-sized by frequency. This chain links TRBV19 with TRBJ2-1; TCRdb's D call, TRBD1, is unchecked because there is no DNA. The CDR3 sequence is 16 residues long. CDR1 is LNHDA, CDR2 SQIVND, per germline (reference sequence). This CDR3 is CASSYSGAGSYNEQFF.

This clonotype is classed as medium-sized by frequency. J is TRBJ2-7 and V is TRBV20-1. This CDR3 region has 14 residues. Germline lookup yields CDR1 DFQATT and CDR2 SNEGSKA (reference sequence). The CDR3 is CSAQSTLSSYEQYF.

V usage is TRBV29-1 and J usage is TRBJ2-2; no DNA is available, so the TRBD2 call from TCRdb remains unchecked. The CDR3 totals 17 residues. In germline, CDR1 is SQVTM, CDR2 ANQGSEA. The chain's CDR3 is CSVKPGTSGRGTGELFF.

The V gene is TRBV7-6, the J gene TRBJ2-1; TCRdb's D call of TRBD2 is untestable without DNA. The CDR3 totals 15 residues. The V gene's germline CDR1 is SGHVS and CDR2 FNYEAQ. CDR3 in amino acids: CASSPRLAVNNEQFF.

This sequence joins TRBV18 and TRBJ1-3. The CDR3 covers 15 residues. The germline V gene encodes CDR1 KGHSH and CDR2 LQKENI. The CDR3 protein is CASLPGIPSGNTIYF.

The chain recombines TRBV6-5 with TRBJ2-7; the TCRdb D gene call, TRBD1, has no DNA to confirm it. This CDR3 is 15 amino acids long. CDR1 and CDR2 (germline): MNHEY, SVGAGI. The CDR3 is CASSYWGSEPREQYF.

This sequence joins TRBV6-4 and TRBJ2-3; TCRdb's assignment of TRBD2 cannot be checked, as there is no DNA. The CDR3 covers 14 residues. Germline CDR1 is MRHNA and CDR2 is SNTAGT. The CDR3 loop is CASSPLAEGDTQYF.

This clonotype registers medium-sized by frequency. V and J are TRBV18 and TRBJ2-7; TCRdb calls TRBD1, which cannot be checked without DNA. The CDR3 has 14 amino acids. Germline V CDR1 and CDR2: KGHSH, LQKENI. The CDR3 is CASSQGAQTYEQYF.

The chain employs TRBV20-1 and TRBJ2-6; TCRdb's D call, TRBD1, is unchecked because there is no DNA. CDR1 is DFQATT, CDR2 SNEGSKA, per germline (reference sequence). The CDR3 has 17 amino acids. CDR3: CSARSPGRNSGANVLTF.

By frequency, this clonotype is medium-sized (0.01 to 0.1%). The V and J genes are TRBV30 and TRBJ1-4; TCRdb proposes TRBD1, but this gene call is untestable without DNA. Germline values: CDR1 GTSNPN, CDR2 SVGIG (reference sequence). There are 15 residues in the CDR3. CDR3 region: CAWSVAGTGVEKLFF. Complete variable domain (other parts from reference TRBV30 and TRBJ1-4): SQTIHQWPATLVQPVGSPLSLECTVEGTSNPNLYWYRQAAGRGLQLLFYSVGIGQISSEVPQNLSASRPQDRQFILSSKKLLLSDSGFYLCAWSVAGTGVEKLFFGSGTQLSVL.

The chain has TRBV20-1 and TRBJ2-3; TCRdb returns TRBD2, unconfirmable since there is no DNA. The CDR3 is made up of 14 amino acids. The V gene's germline CDR1 is DFQATT and CDR2 SNEGSKA (reference sequence). CDR3 sequence reads: CSASLAGKPDTQYF.

According to its frequency, this clonotype is medium-sized. This sequence joins TRBV6-1 and TRBJ1-4; TCRdb picks TRBD1, but there is no DNA to check that call. CDR1 is MNHNS and CDR2 is SASEGT in the germline V gene. The CDR3 covers 15 residues. The CDR3 loop is CASSQNRATNEKLFF.

This clonotype is classed as medium-sized (0.01 to 0.1%) by frequency. The V gene is TRBV29-1, the J gene TRBJ2-7; the D gene TCRdb calls, TRBD1, cannot be checked with no DNA. Germline CDR1 and CDR2: SQVTM and ANQGSEA. CDR3 length: 13 residues. The CDR3 protein is CSVERRGRDEQYF.

This chain connects TRBV24-1 to TRBJ1-2; TCRdb picks TRBD1, but there is no DNA to check that call. Germline-derived CDR1 and CDR2 are KGHDR and SFDVKD. This CDR3 has 14 amino acids. This chain's CDR3 is CATSDPGRIYGYTF.

This clonotype is called medium-sized based on its frequency. This rearrangement joins TRBV5-6 to TRBJ2-3. The length of the CDR3 is 12 residues. Germline-derived CDR1 and CDR2 are SGHDT and YYEEEE. CDR3 sequence: CASSVSRDTQYF.

This clonotype shows up as medium-sized by frequency. This sequence joins TRBV6-2 or TRBV6-3 and TRBJ2-7; TCRdb calls TRBD1, which cannot be checked without DNA. The CDR3 length is 11 residues. Germline CDR1 MNHEY, CDR2 SVGEGT. CDR3 loop: CASEQGYEQYF.

The chain has TRBV7-6 and TRBJ2-2; checking the TCRdb D call of TRBD1 is not possible without DNA. This CDR3 contains 15 residues. In germline, CDR1 is SGHVS, CDR2 FNYEAQ. CDR3 protein: CASGFGTGQTGELFF.

The rearrangement uses TRBV30 and TRBJ2-3. The CDR3 runs to 14 residues. CDR1 GTSNPN and CDR2 SVGIG come from the germline V gene (reference sequence). CDR3 residues: CAWLSGPGTDTQYF.